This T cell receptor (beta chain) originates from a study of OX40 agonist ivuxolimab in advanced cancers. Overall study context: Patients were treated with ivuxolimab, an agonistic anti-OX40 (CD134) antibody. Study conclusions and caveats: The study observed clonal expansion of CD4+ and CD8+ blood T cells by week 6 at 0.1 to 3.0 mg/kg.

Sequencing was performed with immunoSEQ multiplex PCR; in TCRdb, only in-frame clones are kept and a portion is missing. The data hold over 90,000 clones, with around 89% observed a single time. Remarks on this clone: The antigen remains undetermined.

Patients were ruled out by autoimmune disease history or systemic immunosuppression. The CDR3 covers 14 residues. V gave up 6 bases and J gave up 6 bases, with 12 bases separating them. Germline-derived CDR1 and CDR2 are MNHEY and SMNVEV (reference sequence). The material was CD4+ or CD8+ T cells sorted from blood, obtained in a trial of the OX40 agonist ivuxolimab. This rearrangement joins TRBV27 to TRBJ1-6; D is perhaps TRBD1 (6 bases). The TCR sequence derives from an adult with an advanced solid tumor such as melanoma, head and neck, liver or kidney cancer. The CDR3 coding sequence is TGTGCCAGCAGGTGGACAGAGCCTAATTCACCCCTCCACTTT. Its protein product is CASRWTEPNSPLHF.